This T cell receptor (beta chain) appears in the sequencing data of a study of T cell responses to AZD1222 COVID-19 vaccine. Germline V gives CDR1 LGHDT, CDR2 YNNKEL (reference sequence). V lost 5 bases and J lost 9, with 14 bases in between. This CDR3 has 13 residues. TCRdb keeps only in-frame clones here, not all; method: immunoSEQ multiplex PCR. The sample has roughly 140,000 clones; about 91% are singletons. This receptor was identified in an adult in good health. The chain employs TRBV3-1 (or the pseudogene TRBV3-2) and TRBJ2-1; D perhaps matches TRBD1 (6 bases). The input for sequencing was peripheral blood, taken on day 0 of AZD1222 vaccination. The CDR3 loop reads CASSTHRDTEQFF. As DNA, the CDR3 is TGTGCCAGCAGCACCCACAGGGACACTGAGCAGTTCTTC.